This TCR beta chain is drawn from a study of human T cells and chemical hapten exposure. At the level of the study: Epicutaneous patch tests delivered 0.01% DPC to the upper back, with evaluation at 6 days.

General study results and limits: Versus controls, significantly more large CDR3 similarity clusters arose from expanded TCRs. Once DPC sensitization occurred, TCRs above 1 in 1000 frequency showed no change.

Trimming took 4 bases from V and 6 from J, leaving 12 bases between them. CDR3 size: 13 residues. Germline V gene sequence: CDR1 MNHEY, CDR2 SVGEGT. Comments on this clonotype: Its cognate antigen is unknown.

TCRdb redid the calling of the RACE reads with MiXCR, one entry per CDR3 protein. The sample has about 340,000 distinct CDR3 sequences, around 7% seen once; the top ten hold more than 7%. Noted time point: patch test 1, 2 weeks after DPC sensitization. Treatment described: therapeutic diphenylcyclopropenone sensitization with weekly scalp DPC. Only after blood had been drawn was each patch test applied. This sequence originates from a woman aged 18 to 35 with alopecia areata. Some clones in this sample may be carry-over from other donors' samples. V gene TRBV6-2 or TRBV6-3 combines with J gene TRBJ1-2; D call uncertain. This sample comprised whole blood, obtained in connection with sensitization to the hapten diphenylcyclopropenone (DPC). The CDR3 spells CASSFYVPNGYTF. The CDR3, as DNA: TGTGCCAGCAGTTTCTACGTACCTAATGGCTACACCTTC.